The following is a TCR beta chain sequence with its context. Its antigen is undetermined. The source of the sample is a study of OX40 agonist ivuxolimab in advanced cancers. The overall study: Treatment received earlier with anti-PD-1, anti-PD-L1 or anti-CTLA-4 agents was allowed, and under 50% had some. The study, taken as a whole, reports: Average numbers of expanded clones were greater in CD8+ T cells than in CD4+.

TCRdb's copy holds only in-frame clones and misses some; the assay was immunoSEQ multiplex PCR. The sample records 70,000 to 80,000 clones, more than 75% being singletons. The TCR comes from an adult with an advanced solid tumor such as melanoma, head and neck, liver or kidney cancer. This sample comprised CD4+ or CD8+ T cells sorted from blood, obtained in a trial of the OX40 agonist ivuxolimab.

CDR3 amino acids: CASSSFRGEPNYGYTF. The CDR3 nucleotides read TGTGCCAGCAGTTCGTTTAGGGGCGAACCTAACTATGGCTACACCTTC. The chain combines TRBV6-5 with TRBJ1-2; tentative D call: TRBD1 (5 bases). Trimming removed 4 bases at V and 0 bases at J, with 15 bases between. The CDR3 is 16 residues long. Per germline, CDR1 MNHEY and CDR2 SVGAGI.